Listed below are T cell receptor beta chains from one sample, sequenced in a study of identical twins. MiXCR, applied by TCRdb to the 5' RACE reads, yields one record per CDR3 protein. In the table there are 650,000 to 800,000 distinct CDR3 sequences, around 8.3% of which are singletons. These data also featured in a second study, about yellow fever vaccine responses in identical twins.

Sequencing was performed on PBMCs. Receptors originate from a woman between 18 and 29 years old in good health. Both conserved end residues are part of each CDR3. The D gene is left open where the match is weak. Clone size is not always given. Where it is, it says once, few, many or a class for expanded clones.

16	NA	TRBV12-3/TRBV12-4	few	TRBJ2-7	CASSLALQTDRNEQYF
15	TRBD2	TRBV6-5	many	TRBJ2-1	CASTSWEGYTNEQFF
14	NA	TRBV20-1	NA	TRBJ2-3	CSASWGDGTDTKYF
12	NA	TRBV29-1	NA	TRBJ2-7	CSVEKEAYEQYF
14	NA	TRBV10-3	NA	TRBJ2-7	CAISEAPSSYEQYF
15	NA	TRBV20-1	NA	TRBJ2-7	CSARDESRSLGEQYF
12	NA	TRBV9	NA	TRBJ2-7	CASSPQEDEQYF
16	NA	TRBV4-1	many	TRBJ2-3	CASSQELQRPTDTQYF
15	TRBD1	TRBV5-1	many	TRBJ2-2	CASTNRGRGTGELFF
16	TRBD1	TRBV14	NA	TRBJ1-4	CASSRQTGTTNEKLFF
15	NA	TRBV25-1	many	TRBJ2-7	CASRYTTGSSYEQYF
14	NA	TRBV27	NA	TRBJ1-1	CASSSRGQNTEAFF
13	NA	TRBV20-1	NA	TRBJ2-7	CSSTDPEYYEQYF
17	TRBD2	TRBV9	few	TRBJ2-7	CASSAATSGGPTYEQYF
15	TRBD2	TRBV24-1	few	TRBJ2-2	CATSESGGVPGELFF
16	NA	TRBV7-2	NA	TRBJ2-4	CASSLGLRVAKNIQYF
16	NA	TRBV15	many	TRBJ1-5	CATSRAGAGVDQPQHF
13	TRBD1	TRBV10-3	NA	TRBJ2-3	CAISNRGDDTQYF